The entry that follows covers one T cell receptor (beta chain) sequence. Antigen specificity is unknown. Only in-frame clones appear in the TCRdb table, and some are missing; sequencing was by immunoSEQ multiplex PCR. The data contain nearly 35,000 clones, about 90% of them singletons. This entry belongs to a study of OX40 agonist ivuxolimab in advanced cancers. Whole-study context: Ivuxolimab was administered intravenously to patients at 0.01 to 10 mg/kg every 2 weeks. Study-level findings and limits: Among expanded peripheral T cells, antigen specificity went undetermined. Blood T cells, both CD4+ and CD8+, expanded clonally by week 6 at 0.1 to 3.0 mg/kg.

CDR1 is SEHNR and CDR2 is FQNEAQ in the germline V gene (reference sequence). This CDR3 region has 17 residues. The V and J ends lost 0 bases and 4 bases, in that order; junction bases with no gene match: 8. The timepoints at which blood was sampled were baseline, cycle 4 day 1, and cycle 7 day 1. The sample in question was CD4+ or CD8+ T cells sorted from blood, obtained in a trial of the OX40 agonist ivuxolimab. The V and J genes are TRBV7-9 and TRBJ1-2, with 10 bases fitting TRBD1. This TCR was recovered from an adult with an advanced solid tumor such as melanoma, head and neck, liver or kidney cancer. The CDR3, as DNA: TGTGCCAGCAGCTTAGCCGTCGCGGGACAGGGGTCCTATGGCTACACCTTC. It encodes CASSLAVAGQGSYGYTF. Combining the CDR3 with reference TRBV7-9 and TRBJ1-2 gives the whole variable domain DTGVSQNPRHKITKRGQNVTFRCDPISEHNRLYWYRQTLGQGPEFLTYFQNEAQLEKSRLLSDRFSAERPKGSFSTLEIQRTEQGDSAMYLCASSLAVAGQGSYGYTFGSGTRLTVV.